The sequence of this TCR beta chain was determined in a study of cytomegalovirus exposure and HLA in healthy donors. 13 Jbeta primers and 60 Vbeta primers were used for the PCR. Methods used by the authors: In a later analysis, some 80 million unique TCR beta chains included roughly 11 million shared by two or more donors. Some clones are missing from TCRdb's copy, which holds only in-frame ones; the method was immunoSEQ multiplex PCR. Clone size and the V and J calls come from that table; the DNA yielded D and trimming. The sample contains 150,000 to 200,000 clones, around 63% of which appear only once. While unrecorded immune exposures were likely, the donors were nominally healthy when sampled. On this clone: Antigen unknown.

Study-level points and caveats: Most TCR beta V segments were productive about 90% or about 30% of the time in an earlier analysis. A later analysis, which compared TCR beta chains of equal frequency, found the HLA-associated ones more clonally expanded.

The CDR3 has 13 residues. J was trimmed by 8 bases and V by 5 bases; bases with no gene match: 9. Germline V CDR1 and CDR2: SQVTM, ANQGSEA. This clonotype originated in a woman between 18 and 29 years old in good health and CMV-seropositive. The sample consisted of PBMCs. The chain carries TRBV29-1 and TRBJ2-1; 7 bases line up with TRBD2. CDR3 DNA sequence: TGCAGCGTTCGGCCCAGCGGGACGGATGAGCAGTTCTTC. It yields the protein CSVRPSGTDEQFF.